This paragraph reports one T cell receptor beta chain. The assay was run at survey level. Using immunoSEQ multiplex PCR, the repertoire was profiled, and TCRdb retains in-frame clones only, with some absent. Counted here are more than 30,000 clones, 85% to 90% occurring once; the ten biggest clones make up over 0.35%. The CDR3 consists of 17 residues. Germline assignment: CDR1 LNHDA and CDR2 SQIVND (reference sequence). V trimming: 6 bases; J trimming: 0 bases; junction bases outside the gene matches: 6. This entry belongs to a study of STAT5B mutations in CD4+ large granular lymphocyte leukemia. Turning to the study itself: Healthy donors showed HLA-associated enrichment of the CDR3 'QG' motif.

J is TRBJ2-3 and V is TRBV19, with TRBD2 identical over 13 bases. The clonotype comes from a human donor in good health. Sequenced material: CD4+ T cells from blood buffy coats. The CDR3 nucleotides read TGTGCCAGTAGCTTAACGACTAGCGGGAGGAGCACAGATACGCAGTATTTT. This encodes CASSLTTSGRSTDTQYF.